This T cell receptor (beta chain) came from a study of beta chain features in type 1 diabetes. Study results and limitations: Moderately but significantly shorter TCRB CDR3s were found in Type 1 diabetes patients in all four CD4+ subsets.

This clone has more than one count but fewer than ten. Its antigen is unidentified. Expressed TCRB transcripts got sequenced, as all isolated RNA was reverse transcribed. Repertoires were generated with immunoSEQ multiplex PCR, while TCRdb's copy carries only in-frame clones and drops some. Among about 300,000 clones listed, approximately 13% were seen once. The CDR3 consists of 15 residues. Germline lookup yields CDR1 SGDLS and CDR2 YYNGEE. The ends lost 2 bases at V and 0 bases at J; junction bases unmatched: 3. This clonotype was obtained from a young woman with type 1 diabetes. The specimen sequenced was naive CD4+ T cells from blood. The chain joins TRBV9 to TRBJ1-2, with 8 positions matching TRBD1. This chain's CDR3 is CASSVDRGPNYGYTF. CDR3 coding DNA: TGTGCCAGCAGCGTCGACAGGGGACCTAACTATGGCTACACCTTC.